This T cell receptor beta chain stems from a study of cytomegalovirus exposure and HLA in healthy donors. Study-level information: Of the donors genotyped, about 390 in all, 65% to 90% fell in the Caucasian-associated ancestry cluster.

Germline V gene lookup returns CDR1 SEHNR and CDR2 FQNEAQ (reference sequence). The CDR3 has 15 residues. Trimming stripped 5 bases from V and 4 bases from J, with 17 bases between. Study observations and caveats: Usually a TCR sequence was rare, but some public TCRs were found in many donors. Upon later analysis, TCR association rates were observed to vary by HLA locus, being highest for DRB1 and lowest for HLA-C.

About this clone itself: Its antigen is unknown.

In the PCR, 60 Vbeta and 13 Jbeta primers were used. In the study's own analysis: Unique TCR beta chains totaled about 78 million in a later count, with approximately 11 million of them shared. Repertoires were generated with immunoSEQ multiplex PCR, while TCRdb's copy carries only in-frame clones and drops some. D and trimming were read from the DNA, whereas the V and J calls and clone size are those reported in that table. The sample consists of a few hundred thousand clones, 80% to 90% of them appearing once. The sequence derives from a woman aged 18-29 years in good health and CMV-seronegative. The sequencing input was PBMCs. The chain employs TRBV7-9 and TRBJ1-2; perhaps TRBD1 as D (6 bases). The CDR3 nucleotides are TGTGCCAGCAGCCCAGGGGCAGAGCGGACCTATGGCTACACCTTC. Its translation: CASSPGAERTYGYTF.